This record covers a single T cell receptor beta chain. There are a few counts of this clonotype. Its antigen is unknown. Within one base of it there is no much larger clone, and no base qualities were kept. Library preparation was by 5' RACE. Sequencer: Illumina HiSeq 2000. Template switching added a universal primer binding site, and the final cDNA carried a unique molecular identifier that allowed TCR cDNA molecules to be counted accurately. First-strand cDNA for TCR alpha and beta chains was synthesized from specific primers in the conserved constant-segment region. To control for contamination, every cDNA library was double barcoded, receiving both a SMART-Mk sample barcode and Illumina barcodes. TruSeq adapter sequences and Illumina sample barcodes were added in two successive PCR steps. Sequencing of the TCR alpha and beta cDNA libraries was done on the Illumina HiSeq platform using custom primers. Processing in the source paper ran as follows. Unique molecular identifiers were extracted from raw reads with MiGEC, and CDR3 positions were determined with MiXCR. For each individual, recombination models were inferred using an EM algorithm with the repgenHMM and IGoR tools. The tcR package in R was used for shared clonotype analysis, with sharing normalized by the product of cloneset sizes. To study raw recombination free of thymic and clonal selection effects, out-of-frame nonproductive sequences were analyzed. TCRdb reran the public reads through fastp at Q25 and MiXCR, keeping productive beta chains. Entries that share a CDR3 protein sequence are merged under the most common genes and DNA. It is TCRdb's table, rather than the study itself, that gives the V and J calls and clone size. The sample table holds 500,000 to 600,000 distinct CDR3 sequences, of which about 20% were seen once. Approximately 0.95% of the sample is in the top ten clones.

The data are from a study of identical twins listed by TCRdb under 2016. In the study overall: TCR alpha and beta repertoires from monozygotic twins, unrelated adults of various ages and cord blood were deep-sequenced to test whether fetal clonotypes persist. Replicate twin experiments were performed at different times using different library preparation protocols to rule out contamination. Broader findings and caveats from the paper: Out-of-frame TCR alpha sequences shared between twins showed an excess of low generation-probability sequences compared with coincidental sharing between unrelated individuals. A weaker excess of twin sharing was found in beta out-of-frame sequences because the signal-to-noise ratio was lowered by fewer shared sequences. Abundant cord blood beta clonotypes carried fewer insertions; young adult naive repertoires showed a weaker similar trend, while memory repertoires showed none. In monozygotic twins, out-of-frame TCR alpha sharing was systematically underestimated by recombination models, although the models agreed with sharing between unrelated individuals. Because the same donors could not be followed over many years, the conclusions depended on cross-sectional statistical analysis. Zero-insertion analyses could be partly confounded by invariant T cells such as MAIT and iNKT, though diverse VJ usage argued against such confounding for most clonotypes.

The germline ends are 11 bases apart after V is trimmed by 4 bases and J by 7 bases. CDR1 MNHEY and CDR2 SVGAGI are derived from the germline V gene. From cysteine to phenylalanine, the CDR3 is 13 amino acids long. Only the CDR3 DNA stays, 39 bases, in frame from base 1. Every donor was a healthy Caucasian. Three pairs of female monozygotic twins, all aged roughly 18 to 29 years, were included in the twin cohort. Positive isolation kits from Invitrogen were used to isolate CD4+ and CD8+ T cell populations. This sample also belongs to another study, concerning T cells expressing NK-cell markers. The second publication reports: TCR beta-chain repertoires were profiled in sorted CD3+CD56+NKG2C+, CD3+CD56+NKG2C- and CD3+CD56-NKG2C+ T-cell subsets from several donors. Of the eight sequenced donors, seven were found to be HCMV-seropositive and one was found to be HCMV-seronegative. To restrict sorting to alphabetaTCR-expressing T cells, an anti-gammadeltaTCR antibody was added in several experiments. In roughly 6 donors, the dominant CD3+CD56+NKG2C+ clonotypes ranked among the top 10 CD8+ clonotypes, making up about 1.0-8% of CD8+ T cells. Those dominant clonotypes were again the most abundant among CD3+CD56-NKG2C+ cells in a handful of donors, at about 25-65%. Whether the expanded NKG2C-expressing T cell clones were specific for HCMV antigens was left unclear. The study sequenced eight donors, all healthy volunteers chosen at random: three men and five women. HCMV serostatus was determined by detecting HCMV-specific IgG in serum with a commercial ELISA kit. MIGEC handled demultiplexing of the reads and grouping by UMI, while MiTCR was used to assemble and quantify clonotypes. To exclude erroneous sequences, any TCR cDNA sequence not supported by at least two reads was discarded. The tcR package was used for downstream repertoire analysis, and clonotypes were matched between fractions using CDR3 nucleotide sequence together with V segment. VDJmatch was used to annotate antigen specificity against VDJdb, with one amino acid substitution allowed in CDR3.

Specimen: CD4+ T cells sorted from blood. The V and J genes are TRBV6-5 and TRBJ2-1; TRBD1 is possibly the D segment (6 matching bases). This clonotype originated in a woman under 30 in good health. The DNA sequence is given as TGTGCCAGCAGTTTAAAAGGGGGTAATGAGCAGTTCTTC. This is translated as CASSLKGGNEQFF.